The clone carrying this T cell receptor beta chain was counted many times. Its specificity is not known. Thyroid surgery had not been preceded by any treatment in any patient. This sample was included in a study of metastatic and nonmetastatic thyroid tumors. At the level of the study: Both malignant and benign thyroid patients supplied peripheral blood and tumor or nodule tissue samples, across which the repertoires of these patients were then compared.

Authors' analysis steps: A distant-metastasis classifier for papillary thyroid cancer was built using CDR3 differences across clinicopathological groups. MiXCR reprocessed the PCR reads for TCRdb. These V and J calls rely on TCRdb rather than the paper's analysis. The table includes approximately 35,000 clones, 10% to 14% detected once. Study findings and constraints: As reported, TCR beta diversity in blood and tumor was significantly higher in malignant thyroid tumors than in benign nodules.

This clonotype was obtained from a female donor with papillary thyroid cancer or a benign thyroid nodule (not recorded which). Some clones in this sample may be carry-over from other donors' samples. Sequencing input: blood.

The CDR3 DNA reads TGTGCCAGTAGTATAAACAGGGGCGAGGCTTTCTTT. Translation: CASSINRGEAFF. The V and J genes are TRBV19 and TRBJ1-1, with 7 bases fitting TRBD1. There are 12 residues in the CDR3. Germline-derived CDR1 and CDR2 are LNHDA and SQIVND (reference sequence). After removal of 2 bases from V and 11 bases from J, the junction contained 5 bases not matched to a gene.